The clone carrying this TCR beta chain has more than one count but fewer than ten. Its antigen remains unknown. These data originate in a study of shared clonotypes between healthy human individuals. The method was immunoSEQ multiplex PCR; TCRdb's version includes in-frame clones alone and lacks a portion of them. The sample has around 700,000 clones, about 80% seen once; the top ten hold around 1.7%. Points from the study as a whole: Sequencing depth was expected to affect clonotype sharing among donors. Relative to memory subsets, naive subsets generally showed larger estimated richness.

Germline V gives CDR1 SGHTA, CDR2 FQGNSA. The CDR3 loop spans 13 amino acids. V gave up 3 bases and J gave up 1 base, with 3 bases separating them. Sample: memory CD4+ T cells sorted from blood. Subset here: CD45RA-negative fraction. The sequence was obtained from a woman under 40 in good health. The rearrangement joins TRBV7-2 to TRBJ2-2, with no clear D. Here the CDR3 reads CASSFGNTGELFF. CDR3 in DNA: TGTGCCAGCAGCTTCGGGAACACCGGGGAGCTGTTTTTT. The entire variable domain, with the rest obtained from reference TRBV7-2 and TRBJ2-2, is as follows: GAGVSQSPSNKVTEKGKDVELRCDPISGHTALYWYRQSLGQGLEFLIYFQGNSAPDKSGLPSDRFSAERTGGSVSTLTIQRTQQEDSAVYLCASSFGNTGELFFGEGSRLTVL.